These T cell receptor beta chains were read from a single sample in a study of graft-versus-host responses after intestinal transplantation. These receptors have no identified antigens. Assay used: immunoSEQ multiplex PCR; TCRdb lists only in-frame clones, some missing. The sample consists of 140,000 or so clones, 85% to 95% of them appearing once. The source material was unstimulated CD4+ T cells sorted from spleen or lymph node cells, sampled before intestinal transplant. These receptors were collected from a human donor who received an intestinal transplant. The CDR3 runs from the conserved cysteine through the conserved F or W. A D gene is named only where the DNA matches it firmly. Expanded clones are given a class, and other clones once, few, many or no size at all.

20	TRBV19	.	.	TRBJ1-5	TGTGCCAGTAGTTTGAGGGGGGGTGTATTGGCCAGGGCGTTTAATCAGCCCCAGCATTTT	CASSLRGGVLARAFNQPQHF
14	TRBV9	.	.	TRBJ1-1	TGTGCCAGCAGCGTCATCGGGTCGAGCACTGAAGCTTTCTTT	CASSVIGSSTEAFF
13	TRBV28	TRBD2	.	TRBJ2-7	TGTGCCAGCAGAGCGGGAGGGGTCTACGAGCAGTACTTC	CASRAGGVYEQYF
16	TRBV4-2	.	.	TRBJ1-5	TGTGCCAGCAGCCAAGAGAGTAGGGGGGACAATCAGCCCCAGCATTTT	CASSQESRGDNQPQHF
14	TRBV10-2	.	.	TRBJ1-2	TGCGCCAGCAGTGTTCGCGTAGGGGTCCATGGCTACACCTTC	CASSVRVGVHGYTF
13	TRBV9	.	once	TRBJ2-3	TGTGCCAGCAGCCCCCTAGGTTCGGATACGCAGTATTTT	CASSPLGSDTQYF
13	TRBV28	TRBD1	.	TRBJ2-7	TGTGCCAGCAGTCGCCGGGACAGGGGACCGCAGTACTTC	CASSRRDRGPQYF
13	TRBV19	.	.	TRBJ1-6	TGTGCCAGTAGTTCACAGGGCGATTCACCCCTCCACTTT	CASSSQGDSPLHF
14	TRBV11-3	TRBD2	.	TRBJ2-5	TGTGCCAGCAGCCTACGGGGGGGCGTTGAGACCCAGTACTTC	CASSLRGGVETQYF
12	TRBV11-2	.	once	TRBJ2-5	TGTGCCAGCAGCTTAGGACGGGAGACCCAGTACTTC	CASSLGRETQYF
14	TRBV2	.	.	TRBJ1-1	TGTGCCCTAGTAGGCGGACCTATGAACACTGAAGCTTTCTTT	CALVGGPMNTEAFF
16	TRBV7-9	.	.	TRBJ2-3	TGTGCCAGCACCCCGCTCGGGGCTAGCCGCACAGATACGCAGTATTTT	CASTPLGASRTDTQYF
16	TRBV5-4	TRBD2	.	TRBJ2-7	TGTGCCAGCAGCTCAGGACTAGCGAGGACTACGGGCGAGCAGTACTTC	CASSSGLARTTGEQYF
15	TRBV19	.	once	TRBJ2-5	TGTGCCAGTAGCCCCCCCACCGGGCGTCAAGAGACCCAGTACTTC	CASSPPTGRQETQYF
12	TRBV15	.	.	TRBJ2-5	TGTGCCACGAGCGGGCTACAAGAGACCCAGTACTTC	CATSGLQETQYF
12	TRBV30	.	once	TRBJ2-4	TGTGCCTGGAGTGAGGGTCGCCAGGCTCAGTACTTC	CAWSEGRQAQYF
15	TRBV28	.	.	TRBJ1-5	TGTGCCAGCAGTCCAATTCAGGGGTCGAATCAGCCCCAGCATTTT	CASSPIQGSNQPQHF
12	TRBV30	.	.	TRBJ1-1	TGTGCCTGGAGTCGACAGAACACTGAAGCTTTCTTT	CAWSRQNTEAFF
16	TRBV19	TRBD1	.	TRBJ1-5	TGTGCCAGTAGCCTCGTACAGGGGTATAGCAATCAGCCCCAGCATTTT	CASSLVQGYSNQPQHF
14	TRBV7-9	.	.	TRBJ2-7	TGTGCCAGCAGCCCCGCAGGGGAGGTAGACGAGCAGTACTTC	CASSPAGEVDEQYF
14	TRBV11-3	TRBD2	.	TRBJ2-1	TGTGCCAGCAGCAGGGGACTAGGGTACAATGAGCAGTTCTTC	CASSRGLGYNEQFF
15	TRBV19	TRBD1	.	TRBJ2-1	TGTGCCAGTAGCACTCGGGACAGGGGGAATAGTCGTATCTTCTTC	CASSTRDRGNSRIFF
16	TRBV1	.	.	TRBJ2-1	TGCACCAGCAGCCAGAATGAGTTGATACCTTACGATGAGCAGTTCTTC	CTSSQNELIPYDEQFF
15	TRBV15	TRBD1	.	TRBJ1-3	TGTGCCACCAGCAGAGATTGGACAGGGGGAAACACCATATATTTT	CATSRDWTGGNTIYF
13	TRBV6-1	.	.	TRBJ2-3	TGTGCCGGCCGGGACGTCGCTTCGAATACGCAGTATTTT	CAGRDVASNTQYF
15	TRBV5-1	.	.	TRBJ1-1	TGCGCCAGCAGCGCCGGGGGGGCGGAGAACACTGAAGCTTTCTTT	CASSAGGAENTEAFF
13	TRBV10-3	TRBD1	.	TRBJ1-2	TGTGCCATCACCCTAGGACAGGGCGCTGGCTACACCTTC	CAITLGQGAGYTF
17	TRBV4-1	TRBD2	.	TRBJ2-7	TGCGCCAGCAGCCCCCCTAGACTAGCGGGAGGGTTCTACGAGCAGTACTTC	CASSPPRLAGGFYEQYF
14	TRBV7-9	.	.	TRBJ2-1	TGTGCCAGCAGCTTAGAAGGGGCTAGGGATGAGCAGTTCTTC	CASSLEGARDEQFF
12	TRBV18	.	.	TRBJ2-3	TGTGCCAGCTCACTCGCCACAGATACGCAGTATTTT	CASSLATDTQYF
13	TRBV10-3	TRBD1	.	TRBJ1-2	TGTGCCATCACCCTGGACAGGAAGGAAGGCTACACCTTC	CAITLDRKEGYTF
14	TRBV19	.	.	TRBJ2-2	TGTGCCAGTAGTATCGCGGGGTCGACCGGGGAGCTGTTTTTT	CASSIAGSTGELFF
14	TRBV30	.	.	TRBJ1-4	TGTGCCTGGAGTGTACGGGGGGCAAGAGAAAAACTGTTTTTT	CAWSVRGAREKLFF
12	TRBV7-9	.	.	TRBJ1-2	TGTGCCAGCAGCGCGACAGGCTATGGCTACACCTTC	CASSATGYGYTF
13	TRBV7-9	.	.	TRBJ1-1	TGTGCCAGCAGCCCGGTCTCGAGCACTGAAGCTTTCTTT	CASSPVSSTEAFF
19	TRBV11-2	TRBD2	.	TRBJ2-1	TGTGCCAGCAGCTTAGGCAGCTTGTGGCGGGAGGCGGGGTACAATGAGCAGTTCTTC	CASSLGSLWREAGYNEQFF
14	TRBV6-1	.	.	TRBJ2-7	TGTGCCAGCAGGGTTCCCGGCGGGCTCTACGAGCAGTACTTC	CASRVPGGLYEQYF
15	TRBV5-1	TRBD1	.	TRBJ1-3	TGCGCCAGCAGCCCCGGACAGGCCTCTGGAAACACCATATATTTT	CASSPGQASGNTIYF
16	TRBV5-1	TRBD1	.	TRBJ2-3	TGCGCCAGCAGCTTTGGAGTACAGGGGGGCACAGATACGCAGTATTTT	CASSFGVQGGTDTQYF
14	TRBV29-1	.	.	TRBJ2-1	TGCAGCGTTGCCCAGACTCGGCAGGGTGAATCGCAGTTCTTC	CSVAQTRQGESQFF
17	TRBV7-2	TRBD1	.	TRBJ1-3	TGTGCCAGCAGCTTAGTGAGCGGGGGACAGGGGCGAAACACCATATATTTT	CASSLVSGGQGRNTIYF
15	TRBV5-4	.	.	TRBJ2-6	TGTGCCAGCAGCTTTCCGGGCATGGGGGCCAACGTCCTGACTTTC	CASSFPGMGANVLTF
14	TRBV30	.	.	TRBJ1-6	TGTGCCTGGGGCGGACAGCCAGATAATTCACCCCTCCACTTT	CAWGGQPDNSPLHF
13	TRBV14	.	.	TRBJ2-7	TGTGCCAGCAGCCTTGACAGTTCCTACGAGCAGTACTTC	CASSLDSSYEQYF
15	TRBV7-9	.	.	TRBJ1-1	TGTGCCAGCAGCGGATCAACAGGGTTCGGCACTGAAGCTTTCTTT	CASSGSTGFGTEAFF
15	TRBV2	TRBD2	.	TRBJ2-1	TGTGCCAGTCGACTAGCGGGGACCCCCTACAATGAGCAGTTCTTC	CASRLAGTPYNEQFF
16	TRBV21-1	.	.	TRBJ1-4	TGTGCCAGCAGCAAAGCGCTGCGGGGTTTTAATGAAAAACTGTTTTTT	CASSKALRGFNEKLFF
17	TRBV10-3	TRBD1	once	TRBJ2-6	TGTGCCATCAGGGGGACAGGGCGCGGGTCCGGGGCCAACGTCCTGACTTTC	CAIRGTGRGSGANVLTF
14	TRBV27	.	.	TRBJ2-5	TGTGCCAGCAGTCCGGACAGAGACCAAGAGACCCAGTACTTC	CASSPDRDQETQYF
15	TRBV18	.	.	TRBJ2-2	TGTGCCAGCTCACCACCTCGGGTTGGGGCCGGGGAGCTGTTTTTT	CASSPPRVGAGELFF
15	TRBV19	.	.	TRBJ1-2	TGTGCCAGTAGCCCGCGGTCCGGGGGTAACTATGGCTACACCTTC	CASSPRSGGNYGYTF
19	TRBV6-1	TRBD1	.	TRBJ1-4	TGTGCCAGCAGTGAGGGACAGGGGGGAACCTTCGCAACTAATGAAAAACTGTTTTTT	CASSEGQGGTFATNEKLFF
15	TRBV5-4	TRBD1	.	TRBJ2-3	TGTGCCAGCAGCCCGGGACAGGGGGAAACAGATACGCAGTATTTT	CASSPGQGETDTQYF